These 32 T cell receptor beta chains share one sample of origin, sequenced in a study of blood T cell repertoires in COVID-19. TCRdb keeps only in-frame clones here, not all; method: immunoSEQ multiplex PCR. This sample yields 250,000 to 350,000 clones, of which roughly 90% are seen a single time; around 2.2% belongs to the top ten. Sequences were obtained from peripheral blood. The receptor source for this set is a woman in her fifties or sixties who had recovered from COVID-19.

This clone has only a few counts. This chain uses TRBV7-2 with TRBJ2-3; 12 bases line up with TRBD2. CDR1 and CDR2 from the germline V gene are SGHTA and FQGNSA. V lost 1 base, J lost 3 bases, and 5 bases stayed unmatched. CDR3 length: 17 amino acids. This CDR3 is CASSLVSGLAGTDTQYF. For the CDR3, the DNA is TGTGCCAGCAGCTTAGTCTCCGGACTAGCGGGGACAGATACGCAGTATTTT.

This chain uses TRBV6-2 or TRBV6-3 with TRBJ1-6; D remains ambiguous. Germline-derived CDR1 and CDR2 are MNHEY and SVGEGT. CDR3 length: 12 amino acids. The V end was cut by 5 bases, the J end by 6 bases, with 5 bases between. CDR3 amino acids: CASSRSNSPLHF. The CDR3 nucleotides read TGTGCCAGCAGTCGCAGTAATTCACCCCTCCACTTT.

The CDR3 nucleotides read TGTGCCAGCAGTTTAGGTGGGGGACACTATAATTCACCCCTCCACTTT. Its protein product is CASSLGGGHYNSPLHF. The chain employs TRBV28 and TRBJ1-6; a weak D match, TRBD1 (6 bases). This CDR3 contains 16 residues. The ends were cut back, 2 bases at V and 3 bases at J, with 11 bases in the middle. The germline V gene encodes CDR1 MDHEN and CDR2 SYDVKM.

The CDR3 sequence is CASRPSGGATYEQYF. CDR3 bases: TGCGCCAGCAGACCTAGCGGGGGGGCCACCTACGAGCAGTACTTC. The gene calls are TRBV5-1 and TRBJ2-7, with 12 bases that match TRBD2. The CDR3 totals 15 residues. Germline V gives CDR1 SGHRS, CDR2 YFSETQ. V lost 5 bases and J lost 2; bases outside the gene matches: 5.

DNA of the CDR3: TGTGCCAGCAGCTTAGGACAGAATCAGCCCCAGCATTTT. Amino acids: CASSLGQNQPQHF. The V and J genes are TRBV11-2 and TRBJ1-5; the D gene is possibly TRBD1 (5 bases). CDR3 length equals 13 residues. V was clipped by 1 base and J by 4 bases, with 5 bases between them. Germline CDR1 and CDR2: SGHAT and FQNNGV.

J is TRBJ1-2 and V is TRBV28; TRBD1 is a possible D gene (5 bases). This CDR3 comprises 13 residues. The V end lost 6 bases, the J end lost 7 bases, and 15 bases lay between the germline ends. Germline V gene lookup returns CDR1 MDHEN and CDR2 SYDVKM. The CDR3 DNA reads TGTGCCAGCAGATTCCCTCAGGGTCGTGGCTACACCTTC. It translates to CASRFPQGRGYTF.

The V and J genes are TRBV13 and TRBJ1-6; 7 nucleotides match TRBD1. V dropped 4 bases and J dropped 7; count of bases not matched to a gene: 4. CDR1 PRHDT and CDR2 FYEKMQ come from the germline V gene (reference sequence). The CDR3 covers 14 residues. This chain's CDR3 is CASSSTGANSPLHF. The DNA of the CDR3 is TGTGCCAGCAGCTCCACAGGGGCCAATTCACCCCTCCACTTT.

The V and J genes are TRBV10-2 and TRBJ2-3; TRBD2 matches at 11 bases. This CDR3 has 15 residues. CDR1 WSHSY and CDR2 SAAADI come from the germline V gene. The ends lost 10 bases at V and 6 bases at J; junction bases unmatched: 12. The CDR3 protein is CATSSSSGRWDTQYF. In DNA, the CDR3 is TGCGCCACCTCAAGTTCTAGCGGGAGGTGGGATACGCAGTATTTT.

V usage is TRBV7-2 and J usage is TRBJ1-1, with D hard to call. Trimming pared 6 bases from V and 4 bases from J, leaving 15 bases between. CDR1 is SGHTA and CDR2 is FQGNSA in the germline V gene. The CDR3 extends over 14 amino acids. This CDR3 is CASSYSVGSTEAFF. The DNA of the CDR3 is TGTGCCAGCAGTTACTCAGTGGGCAGCACTGAAGCTTTCTTT.

J is TRBJ2-1 and V is TRBV7-3, with D possibly matching TRBD1 (6 bases). CDR1 and CDR2 from the germline V gene are SGHTA and FQGTGA. V was trimmed by 1 base and J by 3 bases, leaving 10 bases between them. The CDR3 consists of 15 residues. The CDR3 protein is CASSLNGDIYNEQFF. In nucleotides, the CDR3 is TGTGCCAGCAGCTTAAATGGGGACATCTACAATGAGCAGTTCTTC.

The gene calls are TRBV7-2 and TRBJ1-2; perhaps TRBD1 as D (5 bases). The CDR3 consists of 16 residues. Trimming pared 1 base from V and 5 bases from J, leaving 17 bases between. CDR1 is SGHTA and CDR2 is FQGNSA in the germline V gene. The CDR3 coding sequence is TGTGCCAGCAGCTTAGTTGTCGGGGGGTTCTTATATGGCTACACCTTC. Its protein product is CASSLVVGGFLYGYTF.

The gene calls are TRBV30 and TRBJ2-3, with 10 bases identical to TRBD1. Germline-derived CDR1 and CDR2 are GTSNPN and SVGIG (reference sequence). The ends lost 6 bases at V and 2 bases at J; junction bases unmatched: 5. There are 14 residues in the CDR3. The CDR3 here is CACPGTGVTDTQYF. CDR3 DNA: TGTGCCTGCCCCGGGACAGGGGTCACAGATACGCAGTATTTT.

V and J are TRBV21-1 and TRBJ2-7; the table's D call TRBD2 went unverified against the DNA. TRBV21-1 is termed a pseudogene. This CDR3 is 17 amino acids long. CDR3 sequence: CASSKSRFRGSSYEQYF. CDR3 DNA: TGTGCCAGCAGCAAAAGCAGATTCCGGGGAAGCTCCTACGAGCAGTACTTC.

The chain carries TRBV20-1 and TRBJ2-1; D call uncertain. With 5 bases removed from V and 5 bases from J, the gap between germline ends came to 4 bases. Germline V gene lookup returns CDR1 DFQATT and CDR2 SNEGSKA (reference sequence). This CDR3 contains 10 residues. CDR3 bases: TGCAGTGCTGTCAACAATGAGCAGTTCTTC. Its protein is CSAVNNEQFF.

This sequence joins TRBV30 and TRBJ1-5; maybe TRBD1 (5 bases). The V and J ends lost 0 bases and 5 bases respectively, with 17 bases between them. Germline V gives CDR1 GTSNPN, CDR2 SVGIG (reference sequence). The CDR3 totals 16 residues. The CDR3 nucleotides are TGTGCCTGGAGTGTGTGGGGCCCCGGTGGGCATCAGCCCCAGCATTTT. Translation gives CAWSVWGPGGHQPQHF.

The rearrangement joins TRBV5-4 to TRBJ1-1, with a possible D match to TRBD1 (5 bases). This CDR3 contains 14 residues. V lost 0 bases and J 1 base, leaving 7 bases between the germline ends. Germline V lookup: CDR1 SGHNT, CDR2 YYREEE (reference sequence). The CDR3 DNA sequence: TGTGCCAGCAGCTTGGACAGGAGGAACACTGAAGCTTTCTTT. Translation gives CASSLDRRNTEAFF.

The chain recombines TRBV5-1 with TRBJ2-7; 8 bases are shared with TRBD1. Germline trimming cut 4 bases from V and 2 bases from J; bases unmatched to any gene: 5. This CDR3 is 14 amino acids long. CDR1 is SGHRS, CDR2 YFSETQ, per germline. The CDR3 DNA reads TGCGCCAGCAGCCAGGGACAGGCCGCCTACGAGCAGTACTTC. It translates to CASSQGQAAYEQYF.

The CDR3 sequence is CASSTSGGVGQETQYF. The CDR3 DNA sequence: TGTGCCAGCAGTACAAGTGGGGGGGTAGGCCAAGAGACCCAGTACTTC. This sequence joins TRBV28 and TRBJ2-5, with TRBD2 matching 7 bases. The CDR3 sequence is 16 residues long. The germline V gene encodes CDR1 MDHEN and CDR2 SYDVKM. V shed 5 bases, J shed 1 base, and the junction held 10 bases outside the gene matches.

The chain employs TRBV19 and TRBJ2-1; D might be TRBD1 (5 bases). Germline CDR1 reads LNHDA; CDR2 reads SQIVND (reference sequence). V shed 2 bases and J shed 6 bases, with 5 bases lying between them. The CDR3 is 12 residues long. CDR3 region: CASSIQGNEQFF. DNA for the CDR3: TGTGCCAGTAGTATACAGGGCAATGAGCAGTTCTTC.

In this sample, this clone turned up many times. The rearrangement joins TRBV27 to TRBJ1-2; D gene unclear. Germline V gene data show CDR1 as MNHEY and CDR2 as SMNVEV (reference sequence). The CDR3 is made up of 14 amino acids. V was cut by 2 bases and J by 4 bases, with 11 bases left in between. The CDR3 region has the DNA TGTGCCAGCAGTTTAACGGGGTCAATCTATGGCTACACCTTC. Its protein is CASSLTGSIYGYTF.

V gene TRBV19 combines with J gene TRBJ1-2; a weak D match, TRBD1 (6 bases). The V and J ends lost 10 bases and 1 base respectively, with 10 bases between them. The germline V gene encodes CDR1 LNHDA and CDR2 SQIVND (reference sequence). The CDR3 covers 12 residues. This chain's CDR3 is CATKDSNYGYTF. Here the CDR3 DNA reads TGTGCCACCAAGGACAGTAACTATGGCTACACCTTC.

In this sample, this clone turned up once. The V gene is TRBV29-1, the J gene TRBJ1-2, with TRBD1 identical over 9 bases. Germline values: CDR1 SQVTM, CDR2 ANQGSEA. This CDR3 has 14 residues. Trimming at V came to 6 bases and at J to 5 bases, leaving 10 bases not matched to a gene. CDR3 sequence (DNA): TGCAGCGTCGACCTTGGACAGGGGAGATATGGCTACACCTTC. It encodes CSVDLGQGRYGYTF.

The J gene is TRBJ2-5, the V gene TRBV7-9; a possible D gene is TRBD1 (6 bases). Germline values: CDR1 SEHNR, CDR2 FQNEAQ (reference sequence). The V gene lost 4 bases and the J gene lost 5 bases, with 14 bases spanning the gap. The CDR3 spans 14 residues. The CDR3 DNA reads TGTGCCAGCAGCTCGGGACAAGGGTGGGAGACCCAGTACTTC. Protein product: CASSSGQGWETQYF.

This CDR3 is CASSPWTGGIGEQFF. Written as DNA, the CDR3 is TGTGCCAGCAGTCCCTGGACAGGGGGTATAGGTGAGCAGTTCTTC. This chain uses TRBV27 with TRBJ2-1; 10 bases match TRBD1. Germline V gene sequence: CDR1 MNHEY, CDR2 SMNVEV (reference sequence). The CDR3 totals 15 residues. V gave up 5 bases and J gave up 9 bases; unmatched junction bases: 10.

The chain joins TRBV14 to TRBJ1-3; D is undetermined. Germline V gene sequence: CDR1 SGHDN, CDR2 FVKESK. Trimming removed 1 base at V and 7 bases at J, with 8 bases between. This CDR3 is 13 amino acids long. CDR3 loop: CASSQALSNTIYF. CDR3 in DNA: TGTGCCAGCAGCCAAGCCCTGTCGAACACCATATATTTT.

V usage is TRBV19 and J usage is TRBJ1-6; perhaps TRBD1 as D (5 bases). This CDR3 has 15 residues. Germline V lookup: CDR1 LNHDA, CDR2 SQIVND (reference sequence). V was shortened by 5 bases and J by 5 bases, with 13 bases between the two germline ends. DNA for the CDR3: TGTGCCAGTAGTCCCCAGGGTATCAATAATTCACCCCTCCACTTT. It yields the protein CASSPQGINNSPLHF.

The chain combines TRBV30 with TRBJ2-7, with 7 positions matching TRBD1. V was pared by 8 bases and J by 4 bases, with 14 bases of the junction left unmatched. This CDR3 region has 14 residues. CDR1 is GTSNPN, CDR2 SVGIG, per germline (reference sequence). CDR3 amino acids: CAGERQGASYEQYF. Here the CDR3 DNA reads TGTGCCGGGGAAAGACAGGGTGCTTCTTACGAGCAGTACTTC.

The chain has TRBV6-1 and TRBJ2-5; D possibly corresponds to TRBD1 (6 bases). Between the trimmed V and J ends, which lost 5 bases and 4 bases, there was a span of 17 bases. CDR1 and CDR2 (germline): MNHNS, SASEGT. The CDR3 length is 15 residues. In DNA, the CDR3 is TGTGCCAGCAGTACAACCGGTGGGGGCTTAGAGACCCAGTACTTC. This gives the protein CASSTTGGGLETQYF.

This chain links TRBV4-1 with TRBJ2-3; TRBD2 is a possible D gene (6 bases). V lost 4 bases, J lost 2 bases, and 13 bases lay in between. The CDR3 is 15 residues long. Germline V gene sequence: CDR1 MGHRA, CDR2 YSYEKL. The DNA for the CDR3 is TGCGCCAGCAGCCTCCGGGACTCGAACACAGATACGCAGTATTTT. This encodes CASSLRDSNTDTQYF.

The V gene is TRBV4-3, the J gene TRBJ1-2; the D is unclear. The CDR3 extends over 15 amino acids. The germline V gene has CDR1 LGHNA and CDR2 YSLEER. V shed 0 bases and J shed 8 bases, with 16 bases lying between them. The CDR3 nucleotides read TGCGCCAGCAGCCAAGAGCTCCTTCAGGCAAACGGCTACACCTTC. Protein: CASSQELLQANGYTF.

V gene TRBV27 combines with J gene TRBJ2-7; 12 bases are a match to TRBD2. J lost 3 bases, V lost 4 bases, and 4 bases had no gene match. This CDR3 comprises 15 residues. Germline CDR1 reads MNHEY; CDR2 reads SMNVEV (reference sequence). The CDR3 DNA sequence: TGTGCCAGCAGTTCCGGACTAGCGGGGTACTACGAGCAGTACTTC. This sequence encodes CASSSGLAGYYEQYF.

CDR3 nucleotide sequence: TGTGCCAGCAGTTACCCGACAGGGGAGAGTGAAAAACTGTTTTTT. It is translated as CASSYPTGESEKLFF. The rearrangement links TRBV6-5 to TRBJ1-4; 8 nucleotides match TRBD1. CDR3 length: 15 residues. V was clipped by 2 bases and J by 7 bases; unmatched bases: 6. Per the germline V gene, CDR1 is MNHEY and CDR2 is SVGAGI.